The T cell receptor (beta chain) described here comes from a study of neoadjuvant anti-PD-1 for oral cavity cancer. Background on the study: Patients without progression got a fourth dose around day 43.

These oral cavity squamous cell carcinomas were HPV-negative and locally advanced. A word on this clone: Antigen specificity is unknown.

Study-wide results and limits: Only a few patients per response group were TCR-analyzed; validation needed.

Unmatched junction bases numbered 8, after V lost 4 bases and J lost 8 bases. The CDR3 is made up of 14 amino acids. Germline V gene data show CDR1 as MGHDK and CDR2 as SYGVNS. The assay was immunoSEQ multiplex PCR, and TCRdb's table has in-frame clones only and misses some. There are 17,000 or so clones in the sample; about 64% occur only once, and 2.8% lies in the top ten. This material consisted of PBMCs, taken before nivolumab (anti-PD-1) treatment. This clonotype was sampled from a person aged 35-79 years with oral cavity squamous cell carcinoma. The V gene is TRBV25-1, the J gene TRBJ2-1, with TRBD2 matching over 7 bases. The CDR3 loop reads CASSAFGLDDEQFF. CDR3 DNA sequence: TGTGCCAGCAGTGCCTTCGGACTAGACGATGAGCAGTTCTTC.